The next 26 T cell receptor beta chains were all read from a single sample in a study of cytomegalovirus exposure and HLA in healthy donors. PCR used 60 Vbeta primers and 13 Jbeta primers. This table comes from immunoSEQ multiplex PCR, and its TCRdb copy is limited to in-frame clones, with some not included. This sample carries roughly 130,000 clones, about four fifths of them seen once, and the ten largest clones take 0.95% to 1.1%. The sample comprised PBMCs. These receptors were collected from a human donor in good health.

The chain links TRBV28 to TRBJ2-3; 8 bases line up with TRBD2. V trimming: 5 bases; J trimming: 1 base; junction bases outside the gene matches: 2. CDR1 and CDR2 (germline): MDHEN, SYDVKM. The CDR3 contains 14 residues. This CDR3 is CASSRGGGTDTQYF. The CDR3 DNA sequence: TGTGCCAGCAGTCGGGGGGGTGGCACAGATACGCAGTATTTT.

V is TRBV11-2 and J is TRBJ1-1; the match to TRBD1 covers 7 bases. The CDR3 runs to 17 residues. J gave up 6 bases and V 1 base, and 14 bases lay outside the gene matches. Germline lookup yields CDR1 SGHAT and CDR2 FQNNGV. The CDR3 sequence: CASSLGGDRAAFAEAFF. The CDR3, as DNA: TGTGCCAGCAGCTTAGGGGGAGACAGGGCCGCATTCGCTGAAGCTTTCTTT.

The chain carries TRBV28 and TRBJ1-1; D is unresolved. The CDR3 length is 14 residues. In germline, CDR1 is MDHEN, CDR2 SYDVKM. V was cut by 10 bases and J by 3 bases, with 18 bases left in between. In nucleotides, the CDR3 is TGTGCCACTTCTGACCCCGGAGGGTACACTGAAGCTTTCTTT. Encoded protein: CATSDPGGYTEAFF.

CDR3 sequence reads: CASARDKASGANVLTF. The CDR3 nucleotides read TGCGCCAGCGCCCGGGACAAAGCCTCTGGGGCCAACGTCCTGACTTTC. The rearrangement links TRBV5-1 to TRBJ2-6; weak D call: TRBD1 (6 bases). Germline CDR1 reads SGHRS; CDR2 reads YFSETQ. V gave up 7 bases and J gave up 0 bases, with 14 bases separating them. The CDR3 has 16 residues.

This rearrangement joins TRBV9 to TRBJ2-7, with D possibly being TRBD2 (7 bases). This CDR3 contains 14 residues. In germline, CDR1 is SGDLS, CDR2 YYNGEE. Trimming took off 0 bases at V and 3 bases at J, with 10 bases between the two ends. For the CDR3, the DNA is TGTGCCAGCAGCGTAGCGGGGGGCGACTACGAGCAGTACTTC. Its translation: CASSVAGGDYEQYF.

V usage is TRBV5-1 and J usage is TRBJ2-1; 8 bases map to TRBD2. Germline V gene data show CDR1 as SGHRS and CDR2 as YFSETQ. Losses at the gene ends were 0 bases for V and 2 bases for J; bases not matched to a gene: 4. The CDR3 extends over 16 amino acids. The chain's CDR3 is CASSLEERGPYNEQFF. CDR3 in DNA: TGCGCCAGCAGCTTGGAAGAGCGGGGGCCCTACAATGAGCAGTTCTTC.

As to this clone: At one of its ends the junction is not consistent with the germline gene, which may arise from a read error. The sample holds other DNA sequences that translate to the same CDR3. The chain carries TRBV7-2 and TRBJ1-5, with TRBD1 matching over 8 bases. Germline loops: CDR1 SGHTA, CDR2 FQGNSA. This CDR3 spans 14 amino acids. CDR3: CASSPTGDNQPQHF. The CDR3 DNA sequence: TGCGCCAGCAGCCCGACAGGGGACAATCAGCCCCAGCATTTT.

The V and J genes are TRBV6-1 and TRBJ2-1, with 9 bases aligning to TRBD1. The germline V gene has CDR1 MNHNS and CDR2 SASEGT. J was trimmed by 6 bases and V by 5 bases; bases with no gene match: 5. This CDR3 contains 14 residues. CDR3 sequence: CASSWTGAVNEQFF. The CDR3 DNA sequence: TGTGCCAGCAGTTGGACAGGGGCGGTCAATGAGCAGTTCTTC.

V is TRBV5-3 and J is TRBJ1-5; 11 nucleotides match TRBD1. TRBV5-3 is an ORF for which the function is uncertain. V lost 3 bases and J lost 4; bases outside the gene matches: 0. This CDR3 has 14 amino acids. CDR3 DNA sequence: TGTGCCAGAAGCTGGGACAGGGGGAATCAGCCCCAGCATTTT. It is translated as CARSWDRGNQPQHF.

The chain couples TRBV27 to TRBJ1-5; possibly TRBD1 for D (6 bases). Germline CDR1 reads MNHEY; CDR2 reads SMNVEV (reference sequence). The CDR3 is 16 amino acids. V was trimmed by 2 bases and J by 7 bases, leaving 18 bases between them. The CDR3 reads CASSLGGGGRGQPQHF. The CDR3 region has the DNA TGTGCCAGCAGTTTAGGTGGGGGGGGGCGAGGGCAGCCCCAGCATTTT.

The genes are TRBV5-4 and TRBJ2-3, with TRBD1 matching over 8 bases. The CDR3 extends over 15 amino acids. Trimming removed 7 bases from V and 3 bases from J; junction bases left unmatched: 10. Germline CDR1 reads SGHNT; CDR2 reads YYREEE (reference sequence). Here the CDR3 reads CASARTGFSTDTQYF. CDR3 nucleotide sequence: TGTGCCAGCGCCCGGACAGGGTTTAGTACAGATACGCAGTATTTT.

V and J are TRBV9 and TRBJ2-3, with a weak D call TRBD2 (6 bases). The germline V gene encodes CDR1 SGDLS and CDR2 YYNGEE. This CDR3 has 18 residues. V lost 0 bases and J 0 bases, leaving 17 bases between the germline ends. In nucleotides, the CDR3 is TGTGCCAGCAGCGTAGTTCGGGGGTCGTCCTCTAGCACAGATACGCAGTATTTT. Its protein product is CASSVVRGSSSSTDTQYF.

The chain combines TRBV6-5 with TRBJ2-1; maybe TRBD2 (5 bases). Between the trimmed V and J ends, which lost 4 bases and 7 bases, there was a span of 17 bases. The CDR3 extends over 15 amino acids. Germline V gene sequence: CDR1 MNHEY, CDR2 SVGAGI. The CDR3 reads CASSWSSGLGNEQFF. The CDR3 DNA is TGTGCCAGCAGTTGGTCCAGCGGTCTCGGGAATGAGCAGTTCTTC.

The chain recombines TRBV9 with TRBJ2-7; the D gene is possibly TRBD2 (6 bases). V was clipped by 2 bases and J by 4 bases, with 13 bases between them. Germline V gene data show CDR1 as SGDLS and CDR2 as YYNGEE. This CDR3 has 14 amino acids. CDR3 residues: CASSVEGRGYEQYF. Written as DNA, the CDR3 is TGTGCCAGCAGCGTGGAGGGGCGCGGATACGAGCAGTACTTC.

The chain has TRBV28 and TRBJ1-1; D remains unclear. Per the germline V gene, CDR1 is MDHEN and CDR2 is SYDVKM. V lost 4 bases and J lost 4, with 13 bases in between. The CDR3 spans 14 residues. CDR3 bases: TGTGCCAGCAGTTGGGTGCAGGTTGGCACTGAAGCTTTCTTT. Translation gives CASSWVQVGTEAFF.

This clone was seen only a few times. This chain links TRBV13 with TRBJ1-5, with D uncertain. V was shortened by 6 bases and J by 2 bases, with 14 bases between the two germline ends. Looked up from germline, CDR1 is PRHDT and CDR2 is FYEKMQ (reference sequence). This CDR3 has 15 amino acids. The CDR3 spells CASSFGRLGNQPQHF. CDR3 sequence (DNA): TGTGCCAGCAGTTTCGGGAGGTTGGGCAATCAGCCCCAGCATTTT.

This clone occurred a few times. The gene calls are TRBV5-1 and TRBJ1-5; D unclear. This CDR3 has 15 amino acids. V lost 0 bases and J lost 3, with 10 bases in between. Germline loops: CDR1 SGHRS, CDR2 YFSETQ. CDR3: CASSLGPSPNQPQHF. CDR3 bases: TGCGCCAGCAGCTTGGGGCCTTCCCCCAATCAGCCCCAGCATTTT.

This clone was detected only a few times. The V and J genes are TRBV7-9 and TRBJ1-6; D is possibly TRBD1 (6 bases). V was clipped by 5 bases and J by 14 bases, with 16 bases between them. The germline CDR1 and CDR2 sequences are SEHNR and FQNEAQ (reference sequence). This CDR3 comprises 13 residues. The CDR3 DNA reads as TGTGCCAGCAGCGTAACAGGGCTTGGCGCCCTCCACTTT. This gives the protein CASSVTGLGALHF.

CDR3 sequence reads: CASSLLAGGPDTQYF. DNA of the CDR3: TGTGCCAGCAGCTTGTTGGCGGGGGGGCCAGATACGCAGTATTTT. The chain joins TRBV5-6 to TRBJ2-3; TRBD2 agrees at 9 bases. This CDR3 is built from 15 residues. Looked up from germline, CDR1 is SGHDT and CDR2 is YYEEEE. V dropped 1 base and J dropped 4; count of bases not matched to a gene: 4.

CDR3 nucleotide sequence: TGTGCCAGCAGCGTACAGGGGGCGAACACTGAAGCTTTCTTT. Protein sequence: CASSVQGANTEAFF. V usage is TRBV11-2 and J usage is TRBJ1-1; 9 positions match TRBD1. The CDR3 totals 14 residues. Germline loops: CDR1 SGHAT, CDR2 FQNNGV. V gave up 5 bases and J gave up 1 base; unmatched junction bases: 2.

The CDR3 here is CASRLSSYNEQFF. The DNA of the CDR3 is TGTGCCAGCAGGTTGAGCTCCTACAATGAGCAGTTCTTC. The J gene is TRBJ2-1, the V gene TRBV6-5, with unresolved D. The V end lost 6 bases, the J end lost 0 bases, and 6 bases lay between the germline ends. There are 13 residues in the CDR3. The V gene's germline CDR1 is MNHEY and CDR2 SVGAGI.

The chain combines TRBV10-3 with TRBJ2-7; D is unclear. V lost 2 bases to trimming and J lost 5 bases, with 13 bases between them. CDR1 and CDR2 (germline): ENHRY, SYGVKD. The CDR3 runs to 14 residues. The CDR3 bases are TGTGCCATCAGTGAGCCTCCCCCTGGCCACGAGCAGTACTTC. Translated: CAISEPPPGHEQYF.

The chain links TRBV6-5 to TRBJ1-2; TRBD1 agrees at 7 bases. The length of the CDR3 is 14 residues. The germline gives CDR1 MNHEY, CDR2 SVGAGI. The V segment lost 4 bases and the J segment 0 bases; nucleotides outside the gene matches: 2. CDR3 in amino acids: CASSSGGTNYGYTF. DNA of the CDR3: TGTGCCAGCAGTTCAGGGGGAACTAACTATGGCTACACCTTC.

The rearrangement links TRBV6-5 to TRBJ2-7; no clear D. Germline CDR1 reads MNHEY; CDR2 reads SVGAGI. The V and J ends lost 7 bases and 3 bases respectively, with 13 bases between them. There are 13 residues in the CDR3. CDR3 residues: CASNRQADYEQYF. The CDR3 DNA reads TGTGCCAGCAATCGGCAGGCAGACTACGAGCAGTACTTC.

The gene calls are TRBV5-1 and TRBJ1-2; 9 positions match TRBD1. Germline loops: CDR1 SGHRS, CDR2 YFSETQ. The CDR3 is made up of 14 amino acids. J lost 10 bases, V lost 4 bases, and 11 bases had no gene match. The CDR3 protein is CASSPLLGQGAYTF. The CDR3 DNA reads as TGCGCCAGCAGCCCTCTCTTGGGACAGGGCGCCTACACCTTC.

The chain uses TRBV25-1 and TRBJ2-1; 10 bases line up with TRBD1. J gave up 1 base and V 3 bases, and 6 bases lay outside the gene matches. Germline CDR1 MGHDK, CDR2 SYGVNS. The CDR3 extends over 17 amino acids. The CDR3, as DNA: TGTGCCAGCAGTGATCCGGGACAGGGGATGTCCTACAATGAGCAGTTCTTC. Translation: CASSDPGQGMSYNEQFF.